This T cell receptor (beta chain) was profiled in a study of breast tumors, draining lymph nodes, adjacent tissues. Study-level findings and limits: The lymph node origin of tumor T cells was framed as consistent with a hypothesis, not demonstrated. Luminal-like breast cancer showed significantly greater tumor-nontumor repertoire similarity than basal-like breast cancer did. The data were judged consistent with most tumor T cells coming from lymph node and expanding in tumor. Tumor TCR diversity was below lymph nodes but above nontumor tissue.

The lymph nodes were axillary draining lymph nodes from breast cancer patients. In regard to this clonotype: Its cognate antigen is unknown. Sequence at one end of the junction differs from germline and may be a read error.

MiXCR, run by TCRdb on the multiplex PCR reads, gives a single entry per CDR3 protein. The table shows about 230,000 distinct CDR3 sequences, with 32% occurring only once. CDR3 length: 14 residues. Germline lookup yields CDR1 MGHDK and CDR2 SYGVNS. Sequencing was performed on axillary lymph node tissue. This chain links TRBV25-1 with TRBJ2-1; D gene ambiguous. The clonotype was recovered from a female donor with breast cancer. Some clones in this sample may be carry-over from other donors' samples. This chain's CDR3 is CAGSAPFVHSEQFF. CDR3 coding DNA: TGTGCCGGCAGTGCGCCGTTCGTGCACAGTGAGCAGTTCTTC. The full variable domain, rest sourced from reference TRBV25-1 and TRBJ2-1, is EADIYQTPRYLVIGTGKKITLECSQTMGHDKMYWYQQDPGMELHLIHYSYGVNSTEKGDLSSESTVSRIRTEHFPLTLESARPSHTSQYLCAGSAPFVHSEQFFGPGTRLTVL.